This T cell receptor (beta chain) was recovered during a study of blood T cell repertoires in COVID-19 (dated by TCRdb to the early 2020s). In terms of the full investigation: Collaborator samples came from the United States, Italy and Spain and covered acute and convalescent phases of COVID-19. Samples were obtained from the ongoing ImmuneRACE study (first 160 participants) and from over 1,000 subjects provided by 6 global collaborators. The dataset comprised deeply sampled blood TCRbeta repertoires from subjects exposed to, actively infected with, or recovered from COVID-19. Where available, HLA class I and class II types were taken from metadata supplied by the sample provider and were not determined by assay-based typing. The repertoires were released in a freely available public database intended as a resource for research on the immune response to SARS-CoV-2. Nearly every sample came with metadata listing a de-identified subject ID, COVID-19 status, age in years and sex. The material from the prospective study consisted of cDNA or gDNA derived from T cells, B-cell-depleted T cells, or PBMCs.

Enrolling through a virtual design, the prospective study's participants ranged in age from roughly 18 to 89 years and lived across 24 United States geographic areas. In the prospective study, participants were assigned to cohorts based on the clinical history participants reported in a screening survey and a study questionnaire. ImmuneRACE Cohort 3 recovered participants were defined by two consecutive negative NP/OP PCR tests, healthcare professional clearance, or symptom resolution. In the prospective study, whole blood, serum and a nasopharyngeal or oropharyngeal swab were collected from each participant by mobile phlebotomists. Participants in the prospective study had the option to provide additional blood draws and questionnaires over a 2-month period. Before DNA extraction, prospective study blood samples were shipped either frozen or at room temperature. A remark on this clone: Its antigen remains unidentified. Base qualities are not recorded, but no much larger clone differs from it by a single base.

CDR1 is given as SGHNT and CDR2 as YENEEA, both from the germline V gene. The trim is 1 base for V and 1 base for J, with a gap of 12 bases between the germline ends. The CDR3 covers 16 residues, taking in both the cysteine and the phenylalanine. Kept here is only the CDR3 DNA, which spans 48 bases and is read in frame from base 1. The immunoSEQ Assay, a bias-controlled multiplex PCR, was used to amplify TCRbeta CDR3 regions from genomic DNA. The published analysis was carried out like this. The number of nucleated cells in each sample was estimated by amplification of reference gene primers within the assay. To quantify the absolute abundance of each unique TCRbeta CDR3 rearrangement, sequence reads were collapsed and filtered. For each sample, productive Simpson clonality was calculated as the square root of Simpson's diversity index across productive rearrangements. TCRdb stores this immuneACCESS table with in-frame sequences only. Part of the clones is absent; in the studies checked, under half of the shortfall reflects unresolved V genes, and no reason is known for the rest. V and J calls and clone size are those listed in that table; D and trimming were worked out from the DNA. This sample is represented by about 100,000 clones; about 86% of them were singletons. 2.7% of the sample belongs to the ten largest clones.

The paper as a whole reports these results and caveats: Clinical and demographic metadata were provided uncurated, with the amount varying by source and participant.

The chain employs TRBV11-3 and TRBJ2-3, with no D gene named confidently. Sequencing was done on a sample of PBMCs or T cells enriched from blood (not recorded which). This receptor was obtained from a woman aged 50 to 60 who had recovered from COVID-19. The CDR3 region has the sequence CASSLGGAAGTDTQYF. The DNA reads TGTGCCAGCAGCTTAGGTGGTGCGGCAGGCACAGATACGCAGTATTTT.